This TCR beta chain is from a study of OX40 agonist ivuxolimab in advanced cancers. In the study overall: Of the patients, three showed partial responses, one with hepatocellular carcinoma and two with cutaneous melanoma.

The data were produced by immunoSEQ multiplex PCR, yet TCRdb's version contains in-frame clones alone and is incomplete. The data contain approximately 50,000 clones, approximately 91% of them singletons. This clone was picked up one time. Germline CDR1 is SGHNT and CDR2 is YYREEE (reference sequence). This CDR3 spans 16 amino acids. V trimming: 2 bases; J trimming: 1 base; junction bases outside the gene matches: 7. V usage is TRBV5-4 and J usage is TRBJ1-2; 8 bases fit TRBD1. Sequenced material: CD4+ or CD8+ T cells sorted from blood, taken in a trial of the OX40 agonist ivuxolimab. The TCR was taken from an adult with an advanced solid tumor such as melanoma, head and neck, liver or kidney cancer. The CDR3, as DNA: TGTGCCAGCAGCTTCCCTGGGGGACAGGATAACTATGGCTACACCTTC. Its protein product is CASSFPGGQDNYGYTF.